This TCR beta chain was captured in a study of sequential checkpoint blockade in melanoma. In the study overall: Randomization was 1:1 between first-line nivolumab→ipilimumab and ipilimumab→nivolumab. Each arm's sequence ended with maintenance nivolumab.

The treatment here: randomized to nivolumab then ipilimumab (arm A) or the reverse (arm B). No patient had prior DNA-damaging chemotherapy. TCRdb keeps only in-frame clones here, not all; method: immunoSEQ multiplex PCR. Among approximately 17,000 clones listed, approximately 93% were seen once. CDR3 length: 14 residues. CDR1 is LNHDA, CDR2 SQIVND, per germline (reference sequence). Trimming cost V 4 bases and J 4 bases, with 11 bases left between them. V gene TRBV19 combines with J gene TRBJ1-5, with D tentatively TRBD1 (6 bases). The receptor was isolated from a human donor with melanoma. Sequencing used CD8+ T cells sorted from blood (inferred from file names), obtained from a patient given nivolumab and ipilimumab in sequence. CDR3 in amino acids: CASSTRDKNQPQHF. The DNA for the CDR3 is TGTGCCAGTAGTACCCGGGACAAAAATCAGCCCCAGCATTTT.